Shown below are 12 T cell receptor beta chains from a single sample sequenced in a study of control samples from healthy donors and cancer patients. Data came from immunoSEQ multiplex PCR; TCRdb stores just in-frame clones and leaves some out. This table holds some 150,000 clones, roughly nine tenths found once. What was sequenced was blood. All receptors derive from a man aged 25-45 years in good health.

Only one count was recorded for this clone. The chain carries TRBV7-9 and TRBJ1-2; TRBD1 might be the D (5 bases). The CDR3 runs to 16 residues. Germline V CDR1 and CDR2: SEHNR, FQNEAQ (reference sequence). Between the trimmed V and J ends, which lost 5 bases and 0 bases, there was a span of 16 bases. The CDR3 DNA reads as TGTGCCAGCAGCGTTGTCCGGGGCGCAGCTAACTATGGCTACACCTTC. Translated: CASSVVRGAANYGYTF.

The gene calls are TRBV11-3 and TRBJ2-5; D remains unclear. This CDR3 has 12 amino acids. CDR1 and CDR2 (germline): SGHNT, YENEEA. V gave up 6 bases and J gave up 2 bases, with 7 bases separating them. The CDR3: CASRGLQETQYF. The CDR3 coding sequence is TGTGCCAGCAGGGGCTTGCAAGAGACCCAGTACTTC.

The chain has TRBV5-1 and TRBJ1-2, with D uncertain. V lost 0 bases and J lost 2, with 11 bases in between. Per germline, CDR1 SGHRS and CDR2 YFSETQ. CDR3 length: 15 residues. In nucleotides, the CDR3 is TGCGCCAGCAGCTTGGTGTCCGGCTTGAACTATGGCTACACCTTC. Its translation is CASSLVSGLNYGYTF.

The chain recombines TRBV5-6 with TRBJ2-2; D ambiguous. Germline V CDR1 and CDR2: SGHDT, YYEEEE. The CDR3 contains 12 residues. Trimming removed 4 bases from V and 3 bases from J, with 4 bases in between. CDR3 sequence (DNA): TGTGCCAGCAGCCCAGACACCGGGGAGCTGTTTTTT. The encoded protein is CASSPDTGELFF.

The chain recombines TRBV12-5 with TRBJ1-5; no clear D. V was shortened by 9 bases and J by 0 bases, with 3 bases between the two germline ends. The CDR3 is made up of 11 amino acids. From germline, CDR1 is LGHNT and CDR2 FRNRAP. The CDR3 DNA follows: TGTGCTAGAGATAGCAATCAGCCCCAGCATTTT. Translated, it gives CARDSNQPQHF.

V gene TRBV6-2 or TRBV6-3 combines with J gene TRBJ1-2; the D is unclear. Germline CDR1 is MNHEY and CDR2 is SVGEGT. This CDR3 spans 13 amino acids. V dropped 0 bases and J dropped 6 bases, with 8 bases sitting between them. CDR3 sequence (DNA): TGTGCCAGCAGTTACTCGACCGTTAATGGCTACACCTTC. Protein sequence: CASSYSTVNGYTF.

This chain connects TRBV24-1 to TRBJ2-3; maybe TRBD2 (5 bases). The V end was cut by 3 bases, the J end by 1 base, with 13 bases between. Germline assignment: CDR1 KGHDR and CDR2 SFDVKD. The CDR3 is 16 amino acids. The CDR3 is CATSDPSSRGTDTQYF. As DNA, the CDR3 is TGTGCCACCAGTGATCCTTCTAGCAGAGGCACAGATACGCAGTATTTT.

The V gene is TRBV15, the J gene TRBJ2-5, with D possibly being TRBD1 or TRBD2 (6 bases each). V was pared by 1 base and J by 4 bases, with 13 bases between. The CDR3 runs 15 residues. CDR1 is LNHNV and CDR2 is YYDKDF in the germline V gene (reference sequence). Here the CDR3 DNA reads TGTGCCACCAGCAGAGGAGGGGGGCTGGTAGAGACCCAGTACTTC. Its translation is CATSRGGGLVETQYF.

This rearrangement joins TRBV29-1 to TRBJ1-4; TRBD1 might be the D (6 bases). The germline V gene encodes CDR1 SQVTM and CDR2 ANQGSEA. This CDR3 is 13 amino acids long. Deletions cut 6 bases from V and 7 bases from J, with 15 bases between. The CDR3 DNA follows: TGCAGCGTCGCGACAGGAGAAGGTGAAAAACTGTTTTTT. Translation gives CSVATGEGEKLFF.

The chain carries TRBV12-3 or TRBV12-4 and TRBJ2-7; D call uncertain. The CDR3 has 13 residues. V was cut by 1 base and J by 6 bases, with 10 bases left in between. Here the CDR3 reads CASSLEVSREQYF. CDR3 nucleotide sequence: TGTGCCAGCAGTTTAGAGGTCTCACGCGAGCAGTACTTC.

The genes are TRBV24-1 and TRBJ1-1; the match to TRBD1 covers 7 bases. V lost 5 bases, J lost 5 bases, and 4 bases stayed unmatched. Germline CDR1 is KGHDR and CDR2 is SFDVKD. This CDR3 is built from 13 residues. This CDR3 is CATSGTGETEAFF. CDR3 DNA sequence: TGTGCCACCAGTGGTACAGGGGAGACTGAAGCTTTCTTT.

The rearrangement uses TRBV2 and TRBJ2-7; TRBD1 matches 8 bases. Germline CDR1 and CDR2: SNHLY and FYNNEI. Trimming cost V 6 bases and J 2 bases; bases outside gene matches: 9. This CDR3 is built from 15 residues. The CDR3 nucleotides read TGTGCCAGCAGCGAGGACAGGGCCTCTACCTACGAGCAGTACTTC. Its protein is CASSEDRASTYEQYF.